The clone carrying this T cell receptor beta chain was recorded many times. Authors of the study amplified TCR beta CDR3 regions from RNA transcripts. The primer set for the first-round RT-PCR of the TCR CDR3 was HTBI. TCRdb redid the calling of the multiplex PCR reads with MiXCR, one entry per CDR3 protein. The sample has 550,000 to 650,000 distinct CDR3 sequences, 11% to 15% seen once; the top ten hold about 5.8%. The data stem from a study of T cells in Graves' hyperthyroidism and ophthalmopathy. The CDR3 is made up of 15 amino acids. Germline values: CDR1 KGHSH, CDR2 LQKENI. With 3 bases removed from V and 3 bases from J, the gap between germline ends came to 11 bases.

The sequencing sample was made of blood. The V and J genes are TRBV18 and TRBJ1-4; no reliable D call. This TCR derives from a woman aged 25-40 years with Graves' hyperthyroidism that later progressed to Graves' ophthalmopathy. The CDR3: CASSPNRGPNEKLFF. CDR3 coding DNA: TGTGCCAGCTCACCTAACCGAGGGCCTAATGAAAAACTGTTTTTT.